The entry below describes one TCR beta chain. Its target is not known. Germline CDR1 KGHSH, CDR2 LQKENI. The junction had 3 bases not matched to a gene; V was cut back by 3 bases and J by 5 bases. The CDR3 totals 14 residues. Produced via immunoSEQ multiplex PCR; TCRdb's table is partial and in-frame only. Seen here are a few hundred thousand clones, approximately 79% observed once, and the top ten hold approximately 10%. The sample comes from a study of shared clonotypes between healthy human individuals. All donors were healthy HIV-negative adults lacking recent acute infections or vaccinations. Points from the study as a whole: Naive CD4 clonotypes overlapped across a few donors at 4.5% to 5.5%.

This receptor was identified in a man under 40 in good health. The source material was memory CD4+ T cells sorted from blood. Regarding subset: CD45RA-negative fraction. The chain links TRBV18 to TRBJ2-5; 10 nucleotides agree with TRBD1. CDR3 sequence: CASSPTGGVETQYF. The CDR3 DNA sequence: TGTGCCAGCTCACCGACAGGGGGCGTGGAGACCCAGTACTTC. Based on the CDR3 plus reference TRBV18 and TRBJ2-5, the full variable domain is NAGVMQNPRHLVRRRGQEARLRCSPMKGHSHVYWYRQLPEEGLKFMVYLQKENIIDESGMPKERFSAEFPKEGPSILRIQQVVRGDSAAYFCASSPTGGVETQYFGPGTRLLVL.